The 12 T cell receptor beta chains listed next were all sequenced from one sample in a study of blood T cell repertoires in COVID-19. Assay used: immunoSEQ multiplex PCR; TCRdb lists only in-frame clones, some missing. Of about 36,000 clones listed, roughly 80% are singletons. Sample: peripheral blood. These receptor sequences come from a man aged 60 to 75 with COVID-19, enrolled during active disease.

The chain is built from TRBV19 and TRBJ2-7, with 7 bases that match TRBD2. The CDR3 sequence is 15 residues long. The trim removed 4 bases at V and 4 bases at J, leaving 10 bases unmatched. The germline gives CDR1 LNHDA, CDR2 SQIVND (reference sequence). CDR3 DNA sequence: TGTGCCAGTAGTACCCCGGGGAGGGGCCCTTACGAGCAGTACTTC. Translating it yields CASSTPGRGPYEQYF.

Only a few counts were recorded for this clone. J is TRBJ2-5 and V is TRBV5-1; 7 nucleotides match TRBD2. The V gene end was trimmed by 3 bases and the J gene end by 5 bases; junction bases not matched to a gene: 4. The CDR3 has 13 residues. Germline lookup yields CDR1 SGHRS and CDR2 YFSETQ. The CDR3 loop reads CASSSSGTETQYF. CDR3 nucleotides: TGCGCCAGCAGCTCAAGCGGGACTGAGACCCAGTACTTC.

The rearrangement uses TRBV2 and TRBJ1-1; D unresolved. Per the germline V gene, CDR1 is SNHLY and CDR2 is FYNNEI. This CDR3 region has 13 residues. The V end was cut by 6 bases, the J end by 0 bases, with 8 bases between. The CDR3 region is CASSLPMNTEAFF. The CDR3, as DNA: TGTGCCAGCAGCCTACCCATGAACACTGAAGCTTTCTTT.

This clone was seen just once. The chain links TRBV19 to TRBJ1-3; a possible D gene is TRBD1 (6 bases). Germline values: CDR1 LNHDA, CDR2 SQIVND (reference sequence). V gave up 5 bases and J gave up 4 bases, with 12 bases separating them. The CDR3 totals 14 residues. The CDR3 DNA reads TGTGCCAGTAGTGCATGGGGGCGAGGAAACACCATATATTTT. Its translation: CASSAWGRGNTIYF.

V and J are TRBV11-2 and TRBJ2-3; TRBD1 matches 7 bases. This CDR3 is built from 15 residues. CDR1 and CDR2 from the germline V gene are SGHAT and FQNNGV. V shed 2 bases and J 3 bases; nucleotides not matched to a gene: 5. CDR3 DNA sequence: TGTGCCAGCAGCTTAATAGAGGGGGCAACAGATACGCAGTATTTT. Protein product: CASSLIEGATDTQYF.

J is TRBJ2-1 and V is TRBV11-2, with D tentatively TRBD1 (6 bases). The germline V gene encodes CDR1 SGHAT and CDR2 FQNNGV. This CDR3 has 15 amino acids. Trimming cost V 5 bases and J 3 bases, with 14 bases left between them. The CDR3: CASSPTGTFYNEQFF. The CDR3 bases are TGTGCCAGCAGCCCAACAGGGACCTTCTACAATGAGCAGTTCTTC.

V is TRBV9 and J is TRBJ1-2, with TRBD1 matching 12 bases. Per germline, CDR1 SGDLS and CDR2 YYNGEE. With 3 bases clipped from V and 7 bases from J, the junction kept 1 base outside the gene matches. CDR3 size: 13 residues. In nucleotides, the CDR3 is TGTGCCAGCAGCGGGGACAGGGGGCTTGGCTACACCTTC. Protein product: CASSGDRGLGYTF.

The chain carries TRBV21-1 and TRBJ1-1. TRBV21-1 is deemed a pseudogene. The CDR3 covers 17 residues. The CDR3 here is CASSTRGGFATNTEAFF. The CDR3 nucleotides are TGTGCCAGCAGCACCCGGGGGGGGTTCGCCACGAACACTGAAGCTTTCTTT.

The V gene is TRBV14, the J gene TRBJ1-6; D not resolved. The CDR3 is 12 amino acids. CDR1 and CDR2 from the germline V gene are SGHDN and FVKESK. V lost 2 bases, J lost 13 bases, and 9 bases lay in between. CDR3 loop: CASSQSPGPLHF. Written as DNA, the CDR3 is TGTGCCAGCAGCCAATCGCCGGGGCCCCTCCACTTT.

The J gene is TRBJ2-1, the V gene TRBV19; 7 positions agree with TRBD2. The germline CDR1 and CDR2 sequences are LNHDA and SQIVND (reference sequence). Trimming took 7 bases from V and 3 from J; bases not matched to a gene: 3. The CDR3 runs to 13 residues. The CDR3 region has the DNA TGTGCCAGTACCGCGGGGGACTACAATGAGCAGTTCTTC. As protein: CASTAGDYNEQFF.

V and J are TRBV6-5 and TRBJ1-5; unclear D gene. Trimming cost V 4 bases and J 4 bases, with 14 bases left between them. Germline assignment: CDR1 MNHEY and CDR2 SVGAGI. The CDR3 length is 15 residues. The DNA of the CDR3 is TGTGCCAGCAGTTTCCGCCGCGGGAGAAATCAGCCCCAGCATTTT. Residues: CASSFRRGRNQPQHF.

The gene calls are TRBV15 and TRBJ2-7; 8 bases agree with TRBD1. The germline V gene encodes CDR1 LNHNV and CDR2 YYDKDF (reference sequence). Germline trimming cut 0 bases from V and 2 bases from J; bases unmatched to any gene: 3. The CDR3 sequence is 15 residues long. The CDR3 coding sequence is TGTGCCACCAGCAGAGATGTACAGGGGGCCTACGAGCAGTACTTC. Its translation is CATSRDVQGAYEQYF.